This T cell receptor (beta chain) came from a study of T cell responses to AZD1222 COVID-19 vaccine. Findings of the study overall: There were mostly white British donors and more females than males, and clonal diversity was possibly underestimated. CD4 TCRs associated with vaccination spanned spike, dominating at 160-218 and 743-854. No day 14 peak samples; only post-peak repertoires were characterized.

Concerning this clone itself: Its antigen is undetermined.

Profiled with immunoSEQ multiplex PCR; TCRdb holds only in-frame clones, not every one. The table has 55,000 to 70,000 clones, around nine tenths seen once. CDR1 and CDR2 (germline): LNHDA, SQIVND (reference sequence). This CDR3 spans 16 amino acids. The ends were cut back, 5 bases at V and 3 bases at J, with 18 bases in the middle. The source was peripheral blood, collected on day 0 of AZD1222 vaccination. The sequence was obtained from an adult in good health. The rearrangement links TRBV19 to TRBJ2-3; D is ambiguous. CDR3 protein: CASSPPVGSETDTQYF. Here the CDR3 DNA reads TGTGCCAGTAGTCCCCCCGTAGGCTCGGAGACAGATACGCAGTATTTT. The whole variable domain, filled in from reference TRBV19 and TRBJ2-3, reads DGGITQSPKYLFRKEGQNVTLSCEQNLNHDAMYWYRQDPGQGLRLIYYSQIVNDFQKGDIAEGYSVSREKKESFPLTVTSAQKNPTAFYLCASSPPVGSETDTQYFGPGTRLTVL.